This paragraph covers one TCR beta chain sequence. How the authors handled the data: How many nucleated cells were present was estimated from reference gene primer amplification. This table comes from immunoSEQ multiplex PCR, and its TCRdb copy is limited to in-frame clones, with some not included. That table is the source of V, J and clone size, and D and trimming were worked out from the DNA. The sample has 150,000 or so clones, more than 75% seen once. The data belong to a study of blood T cell repertoires in COVID-19. Overall study: Material from acute and convalescent COVID-19 was sourced from the United States, Italy and Spain. PBMCs, B-cell-depleted T cells, or T cells were the source of the cDNA or gDNA that made up the material.

Germline V gene lookup returns CDR1 MNHEY and CDR2 SVGAGI. The CDR3 spans 16 residues. Deletions cut 2 bases from V and 0 bases from J, with 14 bases between. V is TRBV6-5 and J is TRBJ2-7; D gene unclear. Source material: peripheral blood. This clonotype was sampled from a man between 18 and 29 years old with acute or convalescent COVID-19. DNA of the CDR3: TGTGCCAGCAGTTACGCGGCATTCAGTAGCTCCTACGAGCAGTACTTC. This gives the protein CASSYAAFSSSYEQYF.